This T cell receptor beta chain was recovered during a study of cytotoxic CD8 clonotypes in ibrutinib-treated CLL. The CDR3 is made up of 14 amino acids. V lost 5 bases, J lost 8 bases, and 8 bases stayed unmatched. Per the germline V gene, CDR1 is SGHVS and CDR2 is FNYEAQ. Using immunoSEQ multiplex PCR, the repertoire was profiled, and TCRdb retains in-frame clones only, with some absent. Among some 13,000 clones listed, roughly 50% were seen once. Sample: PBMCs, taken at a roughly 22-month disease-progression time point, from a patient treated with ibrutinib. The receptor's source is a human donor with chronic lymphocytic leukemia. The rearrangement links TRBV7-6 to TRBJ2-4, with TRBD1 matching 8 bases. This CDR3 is CASSHGQGWDIQYF. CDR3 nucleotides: TGTGCCAGCAGCCACGGACAGGGTTGGGACATTCAGTACTTC.